One sample yielded the 24 T cell receptor beta chains listed below, sequenced in a study of T cell responses to AZD1222 COVID-19 vaccine. Measured with immunoSEQ multiplex PCR; TCRdb has only the in-frame clones, and not every one. Found here are 150,000 to 180,000 clones, approximately 87% of them singletons; the top ten hold under 7%. The material sequenced was peripheral blood, taken on day 0 of MenACWY control vaccination. These receptors all come from an adult in good health.

The chain combines TRBV28 with TRBJ2-2; 7 bases agree with TRBD1. CDR1 is MDHEN, CDR2 SYDVKM, per germline. The ends lost 6 bases at V and 3 bases at J; junction bases unmatched: 10. The CDR3 extends over 16 amino acids. The DNA for the CDR3 is TGTGCCAGCAGCCCGTCCGCCGGGACAGACACCGGGGAGCTGTTTTTT. Residues: CASSPSAGTDTGELFF.

The CDR3 DNA reads TGTGCCAGCAGCTCCGGACTGGGTAGACGCTACGAGCAGTACGTC. This translates into CASSSGLGRRYEQYV. The chain is built from TRBV7-2 and TRBJ2-7; possibly TRBD2 for D (5 bases). V lost 4 bases, J lost 3 bases, and 16 bases lay in between. The CDR3 contains 15 residues. CDR1 is SGHTA, CDR2 FQGNSA, per germline.

This clone was counted a single time. Other DNA sequences in the sample encode the same CDR3. V is TRBV7-3 and J is TRBJ2-1; D ambiguous. Germline CDR1 and CDR2: SGHTA and FQGTGA. Trimming pared 0 bases from V and 6 bases from J, leaving 3 bases between. The CDR3 totals 12 residues. CDR3 coding DNA: TGTGCCAGCAGCTTAACGAGCAATGAGCAGTTCTTC. Its protein is CASSLTSNEQFF.

The chain has TRBV6-6 and TRBJ1-1, with 8 bases lining up with TRBD1. Germline values: CDR1 MNHNY, CDR2 SVGAGI (reference sequence). The CDR3 loop spans 14 amino acids. Unmatched junction bases numbered 3, after V lost 5 bases and J lost 1 base. In DNA form, the CDR3 reads TGTGCCAGCAGTCGGACAGGGACGAACACTGAAGCTTTCTTT. The encoded protein is CASSRTGTNTEAFF.

This clone appeared a single time. V and J are TRBV13 and TRBJ1-3; 7 positions match TRBD1. The germline V gene has CDR1 PRHDT and CDR2 FYEKMQ (reference sequence). The CDR3 has 15 residues. V shed 5 bases and J 4 bases; nucleotides not matched to a gene: 8. This CDR3 reads CASSPRGQLGNTIYF. Here the CDR3 DNA reads TGTGCCAGCAGCCCCCGGGGACAGCTGGGAAACACCATATATTTT.

The chain couples TRBV7-9 to TRBJ1-2; 9 bases line up with TRBD1. CDR3 length: 15 amino acids. Looked up from germline, CDR1 is SEHNR and CDR2 is FQNEAQ (reference sequence). J was trimmed by 8 bases and V by 5 bases; bases with no gene match: 12. The CDR3, as DNA: TGTGCCAGCAGCCCCCCGGCGACAGGGGGGAACGGCTACACCTTC. Amino acid sequence: CASSPPATGGNGYTF.

The chain has TRBV7-2 and TRBJ2-7; no reliable D call. The germline CDR1 and CDR2 sequences are SGHTA and FQGNSA. The ends were cut back, 2 bases at V and 6 bases at J, with 11 bases in the middle. This CDR3 spans 13 amino acids. The CDR3: CASSLNQRLEQYF. DNA of the CDR3: TGTGCCAGCAGCTTAAACCAGCGTCTCGAGCAGTACTTC. Supplemented by reference TRBV7-2 and TRBJ2-7, the full variable domain reads GAGVSQSPSNKVTEKGKDVELRCDPISGHTALYWYRQSLGQGLEFLIYFQGNSAPDKSGLPSDRFSAERTGGSVSTLTIQRTQQEDSAVYLCASSLNQRLEQYFGPGTRLTVT.

The chain has TRBV3-1 (or the pseudogene TRBV3-2) and TRBJ2-2; D uncertain. Germline V CDR1 and CDR2: LGHDT, YNNKEL (reference sequence). V lost 1 base to trimming and J lost 0 bases, with 18 bases between them. The length of the CDR3 is 19 residues. CDR3 coding DNA: TGTGCCAGCAGCCAAGGCGGCGGTGGAATACTGACGAACACCGGGGAGCTGTTTTTT. It is translated as CASSQGGGGILTNTGELFF.

The sample holds one count of this clone. The chain carries TRBV3-1 (or the pseudogene TRBV3-2) and TRBJ2-1, with TRBD2 matching over 7 bases. Germline loops: CDR1 LGHDT, CDR2 YNNKEL (reference sequence). With 4 bases clipped from V and 8 bases from J, the junction kept 11 bases outside the gene matches. CDR3 size: 15 residues. The CDR3 spells CASSLSGYPTDEQFF. The CDR3, as DNA: TGTGCCAGCAGCCTTAGCGGGTACCCCACGGATGAGCAGTTCTTC.

The V call is TRBV24-1, the J call TRBJ2-1, with D hard to call. This CDR3 region has 12 residues. Looked up from germline, CDR1 is KGHDR and CDR2 is SFDVKD. V lost 4 bases, J lost 9 bases, and 9 bases lay in between. CDR3 sequence reads: CATSEYIGEQFF. As DNA, the CDR3 is TGTGCCACCAGTGAGTATATTGGTGAGCAGTTCTTC.

The chain combines TRBV2 with TRBJ2-7, with D perhaps given as TRBD1 or TRBD2 (5 bases each). This CDR3 is 11 amino acids long. CDR1 is SNHLY, CDR2 FYNNEI, per germline. With 8 bases removed from V and 4 bases from J, the gap between germline ends came to 9 bases. This CDR3 is CASRGVYEQYF. In nucleotides, the CDR3 is TGTGCCAGCCGAGGGGTTTACGAGCAGTACTTC.

CDR3 DNA sequence: TGCGCCAGCAGTGTAGCTACAGGGGCTGGCTATGGCTACACCTTC. Amino acid sequence: CASSVATGAGYGYTF. The chain couples TRBV10-2 to TRBJ1-2; 7 bases align to TRBD1. Trimming took 4 bases from V and 4 from J; bases not matched to a gene: 9. Germline CDR1 WSHSY, CDR2 SAAADI. The CDR3 extends over 15 amino acids.

This sequence joins TRBV6-2 or TRBV6-3 and TRBJ2-1, with D possibly matching TRBD1 (5 bases). The ends were cut back, 5 bases at V and 1 base at J, with 12 bases in the middle. Germline V gives CDR1 MNHEY, CDR2 SVGEGT. The CDR3 covers 15 residues. The CDR3 sequence is CASSQTDLSYNEQFF. For the CDR3, the DNA is TGTGCCAGCAGTCAGACAGACCTATCCTACAATGAGCAGTTCTTC.

This sequence joins TRBV10-3 and TRBJ2-2; 10 bases map to TRBD2. The length of the CDR3 is 14 residues. Per the germline V gene, CDR1 is ENHRY and CDR2 is SYGVKD. V was pared by 10 bases and J by 1 base, with 3 bases of the junction left unmatched. The CDR3 coding sequence is TGTGCCACCCGACTAGCGGGGAACACCGGGGAGCTGTTTTTT. Amino acid sequence: CATRLAGNTGELFF.

The CDR3 DNA is TGTGCCAGCAGCACCGCCGTGAGCTCTGGAAACACCATATATTTT. Protein: CASSTAVSSGNTIYF. The chain recombines TRBV7-8 with TRBJ1-3; D gene uncertain. V was pared by 5 bases and J by 0 bases, with 11 bases between. The CDR3 has 15 amino acids. CDR1 SGHVS and CDR2 FQNEAQ come from the germline V gene. Filled out from reference TRBV7-8 and TRBJ1-3, the complete variable domain reads GAGVSQSPRYKVAKRGQDVALRCDPISGHVSLFWYQQALGQGPEFLTYFQNEAQLDKSGLPSDRFFAERPEGSVSTLKIQRTQQEDSAVYLCASSTAVSSGNTIYFGEGSWLTVV.

The chain is built from TRBV10-3 and TRBJ2-3; weak D call: TRBD2 (7 bases). The germline V gene has CDR1 ENHRY and CDR2 SYGVKD. The CDR3 spans 14 residues. The V end was cut by 5 bases, the J end by 1 base, with 10 bases between. In nucleotides, the CDR3 is TGTGCCATCAGTAGGGAGGGGGGCACAGATACGCAGTATTTT. Translated: CAISREGGTDTQYF.

The chain couples TRBV7-9 to TRBJ1-1; the match to TRBD1 covers 10 bases. Trimming took 5 bases from V and 0 from J; bases not matched to a gene: 9. This CDR3 is 17 amino acids long. CDR1 is SEHNR, CDR2 FQNEAQ, per germline (reference sequence). The CDR3 sequence: CASSPDRGASLNTEAFF. The CDR3 region has the DNA TGTGCCAGCAGCCCGGACAGGGGGGCGTCGCTGAACACTGAAGCTTTCTTT.

For the CDR3, the DNA is TGTGCCAGCAGCTTAGCAGGGTGGAGGCAGGGAAACACTGAAGCTTTCTTT. This translates into CASSLAGWRQGNTEAFF. The chain couples TRBV7-9 to TRBJ1-1; D is perhaps TRBD1 (5 bases). This CDR3 comprises 17 residues. Trimming cost V 0 bases and J 2 bases, with 16 bases left between them. Germline V gene lookup returns CDR1 SEHNR and CDR2 FQNEAQ (reference sequence).

This clone was seen only once. This chain links TRBV5-5 with TRBJ1-2, with D hard to call. The germline gives CDR1 SGHKS, CDR2 YYEKEE (reference sequence). The ends were cut back, 0 bases at V and 8 bases at J, with 8 bases in the middle. This CDR3 spans 12 amino acids. CDR3 coding DNA: TGTGCCAGCAGCTTGGTGCTTCAAGGCTACACCTTC. Protein sequence: CASSLVLQGYTF. The entire variable domain, with the rest obtained from reference TRBV5-5 and TRBJ1-2, is as follows: DAGVTQSPTHLIKTRGQQVTLRCSPISGHKSVSWYQQVLGQGPQFIFQYYEKEERGRGNFPDRFSARQFPNYSSELNVNALLLGDSALYLCASSLVLQGYTFGSGTRLTVV.

This clone was seen once. The V gene is TRBV5-4, the J gene TRBJ1-5; D gene uncertain. With 0 bases removed from V and 9 bases from J, the gap between germline ends came to 13 bases. The germline V gene encodes CDR1 SGHNT and CDR2 YYREEE (reference sequence). The CDR3 runs 14 residues. The CDR3 here is CASSLDGSTAPQHF. CDR3 nucleotide sequence: TGTGCCAGCAGCTTGGACGGGAGTACGGCGCCCCAGCATTTT.

The rearrangement uses TRBV30 and TRBJ1-1; D is uncertain. Germline CDR1 reads GTSNPN; CDR2 reads SVGIG (reference sequence). Trimming removed 4 bases at V and 1 base at J, with 4 bases between. The CDR3 runs to 11 residues. CDR3 bases: TGTGCCTGGAACGCGAACACTGAAGCTTTCTTT. Its protein product is CAWNANTEAFF. Full variable domain (outside the CDR3, taken from reference TRBV30 and TRBJ1-1): SQTIHQWPATLVQPVGSPLSLECTVEGTSNPNLYWYRQAAGRGLQLLFYSVGIGQISSEVPQNLSASRPQDRQFILSSKKLLLSDSGFYLCAWNANTEAFFGQGTRLTVV.

This clone was counted between two and nine times. The chain employs TRBV5-1 and TRBJ1-3; D is unclear. The CDR3 contains 14 residues. Germline V lookup: CDR1 SGHRS, CDR2 YFSETQ. Trimming removed 4 bases from V and 0 bases from J, with 8 bases in between. The DNA for the CDR3 is TGCGCCAGCAGCCTGGACCACTCTGGAAACACCATATATTTT. Translated, it gives CASSLDHSGNTIYF.

The rearrangement uses TRBV7-9 and TRBJ2-5, with unresolved D. Deletions cut 2 bases from V and 5 bases from J, with 15 bases between. Germline-derived CDR1 and CDR2 are SEHNR and FQNEAQ (reference sequence). The CDR3 runs 15 residues. CDR3 loop: CASSLPDGGVETQYF. The DNA of the CDR3 is TGTGCCAGCAGCTTACCGGACGGTGGGGTGGAGACCCAGTACTTC.

J is TRBJ2-2 and V is TRBV6-4, with D uncertain. V was clipped by 8 bases and J by 5 bases, with 15 bases between them. The CDR3 loop spans 14 amino acids. Germline CDR1 MRHNA, CDR2 SNTAGT. The CDR3: CASSSFLGTGELFF. CDR3 bases: TGTGCCAGCTCCAGCTTCCTTGGGACCGGGGAGCTGTTTTTT.